The 10 T cell receptor beta chains presented below share a single source sample, sequenced in a study of blood T cell repertoires in COVID-19. TCRdb's table, derived via immunoSEQ multiplex PCR, lists solely in-frame clones and lacks some. The sample includes about 330,000 clones, 87% seen only once; the top ten take approximately 9.3%. The specimen was peripheral blood. The source is a man aged 25-40 years with COVID-19, enrolled during active disease.

The chain carries TRBV9 and TRBJ2-3, with 7 bases that match TRBD1. CDR1 and CDR2 from the germline V gene are SGDLS and YYNGEE. V shed 7 bases and J 3 bases; nucleotides not matched to a gene: 5. The CDR3 has 13 residues. The DNA of the CDR3 is TGTGCCAGCCAGGCAGGGGGAACAGATACGCAGTATTTT. Translation gives CASQAGGTDTQYF.

This clone turned up a few times. The chain has TRBV15 and TRBJ1-4; D gene uncertain. The V and J ends lost 0 bases and 8 bases respectively, with 16 bases between them. This CDR3 region has 16 residues. Per the germline V gene, CDR1 is LNHNV and CDR2 is YYDKDF (reference sequence). For the CDR3, the DNA is TGTGCCACCAGCAGAGATCTGCTAGGGAGTGGAGAAAAACTGTTTTTT. It is translated as CATSRDLLGSGEKLFF.

Here the CDR3 reads CAISGGWTYEQYF. In DNA form, the CDR3 reads TGTGCCATCAGTGGCGGCTGGACCTACGAGCAGTACTTC. This rearrangement joins TRBV10-3 to TRBJ2-7, with D unresolved. Germline CDR1 reads ENHRY; CDR2 reads SYGVKD. The ends were cut back, 4 bases at V and 2 bases at J, with 9 bases in the middle. The CDR3 has 13 residues.

In regard to this clone: Distinct nucleotide sequences in the sample also encode this CDR3. V gene TRBV7-2 combines with J gene TRBJ1-5; D is possibly TRBD1 (5 bases). V lost 1 base and J 4 bases, leaving 5 bases between the germline ends. This CDR3 is built from 13 residues. The germline V gene has CDR1 SGHTA and CDR2 FQGNSA. CDR3 DNA sequence: TGTGCCAGCAGCTTAGGACAGAATCAGCCCCAGCATTTT. Translating it yields CASSLGQNQPQHF.

This clone showed up just once. V usage is TRBV2 and J usage is TRBJ1-4; 11 nucleotides line up with TRBD1. Germline V gene data show CDR1 as SNHLY and CDR2 as FYNNEI. With 7 bases clipped from V and 0 bases from J, the junction kept 7 bases outside the gene matches. The CDR3 length is 17 residues. DNA for the CDR3: TGTGCCAGCAAAGTAGGACAGGGGGCATCAACTAATGAAAAACTGTTTTTT. This gives the protein CASKVGQGASTNEKLFF.

The chain combines TRBV6-5 with TRBJ1-6; TRBD1 matches 10 bases. This CDR3 is built from 16 residues. Trimming removed 4 bases from V and 5 bases from J; junction bases left unmatched: 5. Germline V gene lookup returns CDR1 MNHEY and CDR2 SVGAGI. The CDR3 DNA reads as TGTGCCAGCAGTTCCAGGACAGGGGGGAATAATTCACCCCTCCACTTT. This encodes CASSSRTGGNNSPLHF.

J is TRBJ2-5 and V is TRBV28; tentatively, D is TRBD1 (6 bases). Germline CDR1 is MDHEN and CDR2 is SYDVKM. The CDR3 consists of 15 residues. Trimming removed 5 bases from V and 2 bases from J, with 15 bases in between. The CDR3: CASSKGGGVQETQYF. For the CDR3, the DNA is TGTGCCAGCAGTAAAGGGGGTGGGGTACAAGAGACCCAGTACTTC. Looking up the rest from reference TRBV28 and TRBJ2-5 gives the full variable domain: DVKVTQSSRYLVKRTGEKVFLECVQDMDHENMFWYRQDPGLGLRLIYFSYDVKMKEKGDIPEGYSVSREKKERFSLILESASTNQTSMYLCASSKGGGVQETQYFGPGTRLLVL.

This clone has only a few counts. The chain links TRBV7-2 to TRBJ2-1; 7 nucleotides match TRBD1. This CDR3 spans 12 amino acids. Trimming cost V 2 bases and J 15 bases; bases outside gene matches: 7. The germline V gene has CDR1 SGHTA and CDR2 FQGNSA. The CDR3 is CASSLRTGLGFF. CDR3 coding DNA: TGTGCCAGCAGCTTAAGGACAGGCCTTGGGTTCTTC.

This chain connects TRBV13 to TRBJ1-2, with a weak D call TRBD1 (5 bases). With 0 bases removed from V and 2 bases from J, the gap between germline ends came to 13 bases. This CDR3 contains 16 residues. CDR1 is PRHDT and CDR2 is FYEKMQ in the germline V gene (reference sequence). CDR3 DNA: TGTGCCAGCAGCTTAGGCGGGCAGGGACTAAACTATGGCTACACCTTC. Translated, it gives CASSLGGQGLNYGYTF. The full variable domain, in which reference TRBV13 and TRBJ1-2 provide the parts outside the CDR3, is AAGVIQSPRHLIKEKRETATLKCYPIPRHDTVYWYQQGPGQDPQFLISFYEKMQSDKGSIPDRFSAQQFSDYHSELNMSSLELGDSALYFCASSLGGQGLNYGYTFGSGTRLTVV.

The chain combines TRBV5-1 with TRBJ2-1; tentatively, D is TRBD2 (5 bases). Trimming removed 4 bases at V and 6 bases at J, with 20 bases between. This CDR3 region has 16 residues. Germline loops: CDR1 SGHRS, CDR2 YFSETQ. CDR3 residues: CASSQGPAVTFNEQFF. In nucleotides, the CDR3 is TGCGCCAGCAGCCAAGGGCCAGCGGTAACCTTCAATGAGCAGTTCTTC.